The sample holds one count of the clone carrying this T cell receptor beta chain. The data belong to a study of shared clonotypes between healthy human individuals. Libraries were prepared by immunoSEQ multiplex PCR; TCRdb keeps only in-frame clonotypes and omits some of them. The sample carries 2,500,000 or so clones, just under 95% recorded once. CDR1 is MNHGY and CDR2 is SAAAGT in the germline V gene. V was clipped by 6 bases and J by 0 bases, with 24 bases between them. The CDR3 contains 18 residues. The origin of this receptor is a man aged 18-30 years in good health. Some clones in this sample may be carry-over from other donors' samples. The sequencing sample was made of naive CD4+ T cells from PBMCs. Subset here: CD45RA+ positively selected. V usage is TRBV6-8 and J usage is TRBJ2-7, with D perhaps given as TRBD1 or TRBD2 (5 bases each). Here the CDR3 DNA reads TGTGCCAGCAGCGGATTAACTCCTAGGGGACGCAGCTCCTACGAGCAGTACTTC. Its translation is CASSGLTPRGRSSYEQYF.